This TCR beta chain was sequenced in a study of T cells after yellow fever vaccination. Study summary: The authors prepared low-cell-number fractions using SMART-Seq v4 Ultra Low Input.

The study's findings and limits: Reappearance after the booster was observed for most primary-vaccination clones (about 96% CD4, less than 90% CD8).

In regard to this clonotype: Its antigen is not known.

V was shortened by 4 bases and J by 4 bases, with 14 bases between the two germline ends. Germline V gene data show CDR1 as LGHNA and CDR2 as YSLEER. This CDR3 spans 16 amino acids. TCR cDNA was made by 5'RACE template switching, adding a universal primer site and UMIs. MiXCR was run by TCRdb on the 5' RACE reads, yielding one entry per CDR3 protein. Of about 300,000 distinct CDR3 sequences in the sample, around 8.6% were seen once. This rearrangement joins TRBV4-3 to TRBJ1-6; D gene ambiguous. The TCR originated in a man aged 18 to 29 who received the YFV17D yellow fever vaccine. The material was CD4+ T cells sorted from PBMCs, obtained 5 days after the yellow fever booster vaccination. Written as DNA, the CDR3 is TGCGCCAGCAGCCGAGACGGAACCCCGTATAATTCACCCCTCCACTTT. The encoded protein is CASSRDGTPYNSPLHF.